The T cell receptor (beta chain) under discussion was sequenced for a study of response to subunit inactivated influenza vaccine. TCRdb reprocessed the RT-PCR reads with MiXCR, giving one entry per CDR3 protein. The sample shows 400,000 to 550,000 distinct CDR3 sequences, roughly 25% of them seen only once. Overall study results and limits: The authors suggested that few new T cells are recruited per seasonal influenza vaccination.

This clonotype showed up just a few times. Antigen specificity is unknown. The J segment lost 8 bases and the V segment lost 0 bases, leaving 7 bases of the junction unmatched. Germline CDR1 and CDR2: LGHNA and YSLEER. This CDR3 has 16 residues. The V call is TRBV4-3, the J call TRBJ2-1, with 10 bases lining up with TRBD2. The TCR originated in a man aged 45-65 years who received an inactivated influenza vaccine. The sequencing here drew on CD4+ T cells sorted from PBMCs, taken roughly 5 days after vaccination. The CDR3 loop reads CASSQESGRAIHEQFF. The CDR3 DNA follows: TGCGCCAGCAGCCAAGAAAGCGGGAGGGCCATCCATGAGCAGTTCTTC.